This TCR beta chain was captured in a study of blood T cells in healthy people across ages. Study details: The capture of about one barcoded beta molecule per two T cells was achieved by template switching.

PCR was performed a second time for roughly 7 to 12 cycles using a sample-barcoded 5' primer and a J-beta primer mix. MiXCR, run by TCRdb on the 5' RACE reads, gives a single entry per CDR3 protein. The repertoire includes approximately 1.5 million distinct CDR3 sequences, roughly 32% of them detected once, and roughly 12% sits in the top ten. CDR1 and CDR2 from the germline V gene are DFQATT and SNEGSKA (reference sequence). The CDR3 has 15 residues. Deletions cut 0 bases from V and 2 bases from J, with 11 bases between. This receptor was identified in a woman aged 30 to 39 in good health. Sequencing used blood. This chain links TRBV20-1 with TRBJ2-1, with D possibly matching TRBD1 (6 bases). The CDR3, as DNA: TGCAGTGCTAGAGATCCGGACAGACCCTACAATGAGCAGTTCTTC. It translates to CSARDPDRPYNEQFF.